This T cell receptor (beta chain) is drawn from a study of naive and memory T cell subsets. In this sample, this clonotype turned up a few times. Its antigen remains unidentified. General observations from the study: A few larger clonotypes appeared in naive repertoires, especially CD8, possibly memory cells re-expressing CD45RA.

Germline values: CDR1 ENHRY, CDR2 SYGVKD. The CDR3 runs 11 residues. V lost 8 bases and J 2 bases, leaving 5 bases between the germline ends. The beta constant-region primer was an equimolar mix of two oligonucleotides covering TRBC1 and TRBC2. Ligated cDNA was amplified by four rounds of PCR with nested alpha and beta constant-region primers and SP2. A single record per CDR3 protein comes from TCRdb applying MiXCR to the UMI-ligation and nested PCR reads. The sample holds around 140,000 distinct CDR3 sequences, about a fifth seen once. Alpha and beta libraries were amplified separately from the second PCR onward. CD4 T cells were positively selected, then CD8 T cells from the CD4-negative fraction.

The J gene is TRBJ2-3, the V gene TRBV10-3; no firm D call. Sequenced: naive CD8+ T cells from blood. This receptor was taken from a human donor in good health. The CDR3 coding sequence is TGTGCCATCTGGGACACAGATACGCAGTATTTT. Residues: CAIWDTDTQYF.